This T cell receptor (beta chain) derives from a study of shared clonotypes between healthy human individuals (TCRdb year 2020). Some background on the complete study: The cohort included three men and a couple of women between 18 and 49 years of age. For each donor, CD4 naive and CD4 memory were each given three plates, CD8 naive was given two plates, and CD8 memory was given one plate. Blood TCR repertoires of a handful of healthy adults were deeply sequenced to estimate repertoire size and the extent of clonotype sharing between individuals. To increase sequencing depth and limit assay-specific biases, different laboratories used diverse techniques to prepare libraries and sequence TCR repertoires. Between about 0.8 and 9 billion PBMCs per donor were obtained by leukapheresis. Paper-wide results and their limitations: Compared with non-shared clonotypes, clonotypes shared by all four sorted-subset donors had higher generation probabilities. Naive subsets generally had larger estimated clonotype richness than memory subsets did. Based on pairwise subsampling, the degree of clonotype sharing among donors was expected to be affected by sequencing depth. Because the study included only a small number of donors, the genetic and exposure-history diversity represented was limited. Sampling was restricted to blood, and TCR repertoires in tissue are likely to differ from TCR repertoires in blood. Even with the large sequencing depth, rarefaction of the sorted-subset datasets indicated that sequencing was incomplete. About 5% of naive CD4, approximately 3.7% of naive CD8, approximately 2.2% of memory CD4, and 0.35% to 0.5% of memory CD8 clonotypes were shared across several donors.

Reading the germline V gene gives CDR1 MNHEY and CDR2 SVGAGI. The CDR3 goes from the cysteine to the phenylalanine over 14 residues. The entry retains the CDR3 DNA only, 42 bases that are in frame from base 1. V loses 3 bases, J loses 2 bases, and the germline ends lie 11 bases apart. TCR CDR3 regions were amplified from genomic DNA by multiplex PCR using the deep immunoSEQ assay. Genomic DNA extracted from each cell subset was distributed evenly over all wells of several immunoSEQ 96-well plates, and each plate served as one replicate. For sorted subsets, roughly 200 ng genomic DNA, equal to 30,000 to 35,000 T cell genomes, was loaded into each replicate PCR. Purified libraries were measured with a Qubit 3.0 fluorometer, size-checked on a Bioanalyzer 2100, and measured again with the KAPA Library Quantification kit. Every immunoSEQ 96-well plate was sequenced on a separate single-read 150-cycle Illumina NextSeq 550 flow cell. The published analysis was carried out like this. The immunoSEQ output contained only junctional sequences without quality scores, so filtering could not match that applied to full-length reads. Sequences were annotated with PyIR, a Python wrapper for IgBLAST v1.9, using IMGT germline references to assign V/J genes and CDR3. Reads were filtered out if the reads had weak V/J assignments (E-value above 1e-6), no CDR3, stop codons, out-of-frame junctions, or ambiguous translated residues. V3J clonotypes were defined by identical inferred V gene, J gene, and CDR3 amino acid sequence. The percentage overlap between two repertoires was calculated by dividing the number of shared unique clonotypes by the size of the smaller repertoire. Richness of each repertoire was evaluated using RTK rarefaction, the Chao1 estimator, and Recon v2.1 estimates of unobserved clonotypes. Generation probabilities for all TCRbeta clonotypes obtained by the gDNA method from a handful of donors were computed using OLGA. TCRdb carries this immuneACCESS record with in-frame sequences only. Its versions omit some clonotypes, under half of them owing to an unresolved V gene in the studies checked, with the rest unexplained. V and J calls and clone size follow that table, whereas D and trimming were derived from the DNA. The sample profile shows approximately 2.4 million clones; around 95% of them were found once. The top ten clonotypes cover roughly 0.13% of the sample.

Healthy HIV-negative adults with no recently reported acute infections or vaccinations were included as donors. All donors were Caucasian adults living in Nashville, Tennessee, USA. CD4+ T cells were enriched by magnetic negative selection, after which naive cells were positively selected on CD45RA and the negative fraction was taken as the memory subset. After blood collection by leukapheresis, PBMCs were isolated using Ficoll-Histopaque density gradient centrifugation and then cryopreserved in the vapor phase of liquid nitrogen. Purity and quantity of every magnetically sorted T cell population were checked by analytical flow cytometry. Genomic DNA was isolated from every sorted fraction and measured by UV absorbance on a Nanodrop 2000c. Worth noting for this clone: Its cognate antigen has yet to be identified. Per-base qualities were not stored, and no clone one base away is much larger.

The sequenced material came from naive CD4+ T cells sorted from blood. The cell subset or site label on this specimen signifies: CD45RA+ positively selected. In this chain, TRBV6-5 is recombined with TRBJ2-7, with TRBD2 as a weak D call on 6 bases. The TCR sequence derives from a man between 18 and 35 years old in good health. The bases are TGTGCCAGCAGTTATGGAGGGGCCCCCTACGAGCAGTACTTC. Translated, it reads CASSYGGAPYEQYF.